This T cell receptor (beta chain) was sequenced in a study of cytomegalovirus exposure and HLA in healthy donors. Donors had nominal health at sampling but likely had unrecorded immune exposures. In its sample, this clone was seen a few times. The target antigen is unknown. Study-wide findings and caveats: It was reportedly the case that the classifier diagnosed cytomegalovirus status with high specificity and sensitivity. Presence/absence analyses supposed approximately even sequencing depth among donors.

In the PCR, 60 Vbeta and 13 Jbeta primers were used. This table comes from immunoSEQ multiplex PCR, and its TCRdb copy is limited to in-frame clones, with some not included. The sample lists about 220,000 clones, 65% to 75% occurring once. The sample was PBMCs. This clonotype was obtained from a woman aged 25 to 45 in good health and CMV-seronegative.

The chain's CDR3 is CASSVQVGGRSPLHF. For the CDR3, the DNA is TGTGCCAGCAGTGTACAGGTCGGGGGACGATCACCCCTCCACTTT. This chain links TRBV6-6 with TRBJ1-6, with D perhaps TRBD1 (5 bases). V lost 5 bases to trimming and J lost 10 bases, with 18 bases between them. CDR1 and CDR2 from the germline V gene are MNHNY and SVGAGI (reference sequence). This CDR3 has 15 amino acids.